This T cell receptor (beta chain) was recorded in a study of blood T cells in healthy people across ages. The CDR3 totals 15 residues. Germline assignment: CDR1 MNHEY and CDR2 SVGAGI. V lost 2 bases to trimming and J lost 6 bases; unmatched junction nucleotides: 8. A second PCR of about 6 to 11 cycles used a sample-barcoded 5' primer and a J-beta primer mix. MiXCR, run by TCRdb on the 5' RACE reads, gives a single entry per CDR3 protein. The sample lists some 1.8 million distinct CDR3 sequences, roughly 43% occurring once. This clonotype was counted only a few times. This clonotype was obtained from a human donor in good health. The chain links TRBV6-5 to TRBJ2-7, with 9 bases matching TRBD1. Input material: blood. The CDR3 region has the DNA TGTGCCAGCAGTTACGAGGGGACAGGGACGGGCGAGCAGTACTTC. It codes for CASSYEGTGTGEQYF.